The next 23 T cell receptor beta chains were all read from a single sample in a study of shared clonotypes between healthy human individuals. Measured with immunoSEQ multiplex PCR; TCRdb has only the in-frame clones, and not every one. Altogether around 550,000 clones are present, 90% to 96% being singletons, with the ten largest covering roughly 0.06%. Sequenced: naive CD4+ T cells sorted from blood. Subset denoted: CD45RA+ positively selected. These receptors were obtained from a woman aged 30 to 39 in good health.

This chain connects TRBV15 to TRBJ1-2; D possibly corresponds to TRBD1 (6 bases). CDR3 length equals 16 residues. Trimming took off 5 bases at V and 8 bases at J, with 24 bases between the two ends. From germline, CDR1 is LNHNV and CDR2 YYDKDF (reference sequence). CDR3 in amino acids: CATSSREGGTLRGYTF. CDR3 sequence (DNA): TGTGCCACCAGCTCACGAGAGGGGGGGACGCTGAGAGGCTACACCTTC.

This chain uses TRBV27 with TRBJ2-7; 8 bases line up with TRBD1. This CDR3 is built from 14 residues. CDR1 is MNHEY and CDR2 is SMNVEV in the germline V gene (reference sequence). V lost 6 bases, J lost 2 bases, and 6 bases stayed unmatched. CDR3 loop: CASRPGGFAYEQYF. CDR3 DNA sequence: TGTGCCAGCAGACCAGGGGGCTTTGCCTACGAGCAGTACTTC.

The CDR3 loop is CASSDRQGSYPEQYF. The DNA for the CDR3 is TGCGCCAGCAGCGACCGACAGGGTTCCTACCCGGAGCAGTACTTC. V is TRBV5-1 and J is TRBJ2-7; 7 nucleotides line up with TRBD1. The V gene end was trimmed by 4 bases and the J gene end by 7 bases; junction bases not matched to a gene: 14. CDR1 is SGHRS and CDR2 is YFSETQ in the germline V gene. The CDR3 length is 15 residues.

The chain links TRBV7-9 to TRBJ1-1; D is ambiguous. V lost 1 base to trimming and J lost 12 bases, with 12 bases between them. This CDR3 has 12 residues. Germline V gives CDR1 SEHNR, CDR2 FQNEAQ (reference sequence). The CDR3 sequence: CASSLESRNPFF. CDR3 in DNA: TGTGCCAGCAGCTTAGAATCGAGGAATCCTTTCTTT.

This sequence joins TRBV5-1 and TRBJ2-7; D is perhaps TRBD1 (5 bases). The CDR3 spans 16 residues. CDR1 SGHRS and CDR2 YFSETQ come from the germline V gene. V lost 7 bases to trimming and J lost 6 bases, with 26 bases between them. The CDR3: CASSPPLSGQGGEQYF. CDR3 nucleotide sequence: TGCGCCAGCTCTCCACCCCTCTCTGGTCAGGGCGGCGAGCAGTACTTC.

The chain couples TRBV14 to TRBJ2-1; 9 bases fit TRBD1. The V segment lost 0 bases and the J segment 3 bases; nucleotides outside the gene matches: 6. The CDR3 runs 17 residues. The germline V gene has CDR1 SGHDN and CDR2 FVKESK. The CDR3 spells CASSQDTGTGLYNEQFF. The CDR3 nucleotides read TGTGCCAGCAGCCAAGATACCGGGACAGGGCTCTACAATGAGCAGTTCTTC.

The rearrangement joins TRBV28 to TRBJ2-1; TRBD2 matches at 8 bases. CDR3 length: 13 residues. Per the germline V gene, CDR1 is MDHEN and CDR2 is SYDVKM. The CDR3 is CGAGGVATRQQFF. The DNA for the CDR3 is TGTGGCGCGGGGGGTGTCGCGACTAGACAGCAGTTCTTC. Filled out from reference TRBV28 and TRBJ2-1, the complete variable domain reads DVKVTQSSRYLVKRTGEKVFLECVQDMDHENMFWYRQDPGLGLRLIYFSYDVKMKEKGDIPEGYSVSREKKERFSLILESASTNQTSMYLCGAGGVATRQQFFGPGTRLTVL.

V gene TRBV18 combines with J gene TRBJ1-4, with D perhaps TRBD1 (6 bases). CDR3 size: 15 residues. Germline assignment: CDR1 KGHSH and CDR2 LQKENI. The V end lost 5 bases, the J end lost 4 bases, and 14 bases lay between the germline ends. CDR3 coding DNA: TGTGCCAGCTCAACGCGGACAGTGGGTAATGAAAAACTGTTTTTT. It encodes CASSTRTVGNEKLFF. The full variable domain, completed using reference TRBV18 and TRBJ1-4, is NAGVMQNPRHLVRRRGQEARLRCSPMKGHSHVYWYRQLPEEGLKFMVYLQKENIIDESGMPKERFSAEFPKEGPSILRIQQVVRGDSAAYFCASSTRTVGNEKLFFGSGTQLSVL.

This rearrangement joins TRBV5-6 to TRBJ2-6; no definite D call. The CDR3 runs 17 residues. Trimming took 2 bases from V and 0 from J, leaving 12 bases between them. CDR1 and CDR2 (germline): SGHDT, YYEEEE. The CDR3 is CASSFFYPDSGANVLTF. In DNA, the CDR3 is TGTGCCAGCAGCTTTTTCTATCCAGACTCTGGGGCCAACGTCCTGACTTTC.

This rearrangement joins TRBV28 to TRBJ1-4, with 7 bases identical to TRBD1. CDR3 length: 14 residues. In germline, CDR1 is MDHEN, CDR2 SYDVKM. V shed 6 bases, J shed 7 bases, and the junction held 8 bases outside the gene matches. The CDR3 region has the DNA TGTGCCAGCAGGTCGACAGGGAGCGGTGAAAAACTGTTTTTT. Translation gives CASRSTGSGEKLFF.

The V gene is TRBV7-2, the J gene TRBJ2-3, with 8 bases that match TRBD2. V was clipped by 5 bases and J by 6 bases; unmatched bases: 19. This CDR3 contains 18 residues. Germline values: CDR1 SGHTA, CDR2 FQGNSA. The CDR3 region has the DNA TGTGCCAGCAGCCCCGGTCCGGGACTAGGCTACCCATCCGATACGCAGTATTTT. Amino acid sequence: CASSPGPGLGYPSDTQYF. Using reference TRBV7-2 and TRBJ2-3 for the parts outside the CDR3, the full variable domain is GAGVSQSPSNKVTEKGKDVELRCDPISGHTALYWYRQSLGQGLEFLIYFQGNSAPDKSGLPSDRFSAERTGGSVSTLTIQRTQQEDSAVYLCASSPGPGLGYPSDTQYFGPGTRLTVL.

This sequence joins TRBV5-6 and TRBJ1-1; 7 bases are a match to TRBD1. This CDR3 contains 15 residues. V lost 0 bases and J lost 2; bases outside the gene matches: 4. Germline loops: CDR1 SGHDT, CDR2 YYEEEE. This CDR3 is CASSLGGQINTEAFF. CDR3 DNA sequence: TGTGCCAGCAGCTTGGGGGGACAGATTAACACTGAAGCTTTCTTT.

The chain has TRBV27 and TRBJ1-1; 7 nucleotides agree with TRBD1. J gave up 2 bases and V 3 bases, and 3 bases lay outside the gene matches. The CDR3 is 14 residues long. Germline V gene data show CDR1 as MNHEY and CDR2 as SMNVEV (reference sequence). The CDR3 spells CASSFDRANTEAFF. The CDR3 bases are TGTGCCAGCAGTTTCGACAGGGCCAACACTGAAGCTTTCTTT.

V is TRBV27 and J is TRBJ1-3; D gene unclear. Trimming took 3 bases from V and 0 from J, leaving 6 bases between them. The V gene's germline CDR1 is MNHEY and CDR2 SMNVEV (reference sequence). This CDR3 region has 14 residues. Written as DNA, the CDR3 is TGTGCCAGCAGTTTGTCCCTCTCTGGAAACACCATATATTTT. As protein: CASSLSLSGNTIYF.

The gene calls are TRBV9 and TRBJ2-7; TRBD1 agrees at 7 bases. CDR1 and CDR2 (germline): SGDLS, YYNGEE. The CDR3 consists of 14 residues. V gave up 0 bases and J gave up 4 bases; unmatched junction bases: 4. CDR3 DNA: TGTGCCAGCAGCGTAGGGACAGGAAATTACGAGCAGTACTTC. Translating gives CASSVGTGNYEQYF.

This chain uses TRBV30 with TRBJ2-5; 8 bases are shared with TRBD1. Germline V CDR1 and CDR2: GTSNPN, SVGIG (reference sequence). V shed 5 bases and J 11 bases; nucleotides not matched to a gene: 10. The CDR3 has 12 amino acids. The CDR3 is CAWGFRGRAQYF. In DNA form, the CDR3 reads TGTGCCTGGGGATTCAGGGGGCGGGCGCAGTACTTC.

The chain recombines TRBV7-2 with TRBJ2-2, with 8 bases aligning to TRBD1. The J segment lost 0 bases and the V segment lost 3 bases, leaving 6 bases of the junction unmatched. Germline V gene data show CDR1 as SGHTA and CDR2 as FQGNSA. The CDR3 sequence is 17 residues long. The CDR3 sequence: CASSFRTGSANTGELFF. CDR3 in DNA: TGTGCCAGCAGCTTCCGGACAGGGTCCGCGAACACCGGGGAGCTGTTTTTT.

This sequence joins TRBV5-1 and TRBJ2-7; 8 bases agree with TRBD1. From germline, CDR1 is SGHRS and CDR2 YFSETQ. The trim removed 5 bases at V and 2 bases at J, leaving 18 bases unmatched. The CDR3 covers 18 residues. As DNA, the CDR3 is TGCGCCAGCAGTAGAGACAGGGGTAGGCCCCTTGACACCTACGAGCAGTACTTC. Translation gives CASSRDRGRPLDTYEQYF.

The genes are TRBV10-2 and TRBJ1-1, with D unresolved. CDR1 WSHSY and CDR2 SAAADI come from the germline V gene. V was shortened by 6 bases and J by 6 bases, with 17 bases between the two germline ends. The CDR3 length is 14 residues. CDR3 bases: TGCGCCAGCAGCGCCCTAGTAGGCAAACCTGAAGCTTTCTTT. It is translated as CASSALVGKPEAFF.

This clone was detected only once. The CDR3 sequence is CASRQDGAKNIQYF. The CDR3 bases are TGTGCCAGTAGGCAGGACGGGGCCAAAAACATTCAGTACTTC. This chain uses TRBV19 with TRBJ2-4, with unresolved D. V lost 6 bases and J lost 1, with 10 bases in between. The CDR3 totals 14 residues. Looked up from germline, CDR1 is LNHDA and CDR2 is SQIVND (reference sequence).

The rearrangement uses TRBV27 and TRBJ2-2; no definite D call. This CDR3 is 15 amino acids long. Germline V gene lookup returns CDR1 MNHEY and CDR2 SMNVEV (reference sequence). Trimming stripped 3 bases from V and 5 bases from J, with 13 bases between. CDR3 loop: CASSLSSVLTGELFF. CDR3 nucleotide sequence: TGTGCCAGCAGTTTGTCCTCGGTTTTGACCGGGGAGCTGTTTTTT.

The V and J genes are TRBV30 and TRBJ2-7; possibly TRBD1 for D (5 bases). The CDR3 sequence is 15 residues long. V lost 1 base and J lost 4, with 17 bases in between. CDR1 is GTSNPN, CDR2 SVGIG, per germline (reference sequence). The CDR3 region is CAWSGGSRNLYEQYF. The CDR3, as DNA: TGTGCCTGGAGTGGGGGCAGTCGGAACTTATACGAGCAGTACTTC.

The J gene is TRBJ2-7, the V gene TRBV27, with D uncertain. Deletions cut 4 bases from V and 3 bases from J, with 4 bases between. Germline CDR1 reads MNHEY; CDR2 reads SMNVEV (reference sequence). The CDR3 spans 11 residues. In nucleotides, the CDR3 is TGTGCCAGCAGTTCCCTCTACGAGCAGTACTTC. Translation gives CASSSLYEQYF.